This T cell receptor beta chain was documented in a study of blood T cells in healthy people across ages. Looked up from germline, CDR1 is DFQATT and CDR2 is SNEGSKA (reference sequence). The CDR3 runs to 14 residues. V was shortened by 7 bases and J by 6 bases, with 19 bases between the two germline ends. The second PCR ran roughly 7 to 12 cycles with a sample-barcoded 5' primer and J-beta primers. The authors tagged each cDNA molecule using a template-switch adaptor with 12 random nucleotides. Each CDR3 protein gets one entry after TCRdb re-called the 5' RACE reads with MiXCR. The data hold 650,000 to 1,000,000 distinct CDR3 sequences, with about 34% observed a single time.

Sequenced: blood. The gene calls are TRBV20-1 and TRBJ1-5; perhaps TRBD1 as D (5 bases). The sequence was collected from a man in his late teens or twenties in good health. CDR3 bases: TGCAGTGTCACCGGGACGGTCGGTAGTCAGCCCCAGCATTTT. This codes for CSVTGTVGSQPQHF.